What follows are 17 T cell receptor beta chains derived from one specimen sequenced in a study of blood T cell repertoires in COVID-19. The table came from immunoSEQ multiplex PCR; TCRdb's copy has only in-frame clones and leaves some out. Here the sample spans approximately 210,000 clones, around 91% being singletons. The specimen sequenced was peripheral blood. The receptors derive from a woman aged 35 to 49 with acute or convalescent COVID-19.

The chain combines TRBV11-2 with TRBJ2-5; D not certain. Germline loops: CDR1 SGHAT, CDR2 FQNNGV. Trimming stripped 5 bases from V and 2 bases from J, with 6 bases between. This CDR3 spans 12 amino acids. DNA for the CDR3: TGTGCCAGCAGCGCACATCAAGAGACCCAGTACTTC. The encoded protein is CASSAHQETQYF. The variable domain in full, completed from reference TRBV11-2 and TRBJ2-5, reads EAGVAQSPRYKIIEKRQSVAFWCNPISGHATLYWYQQILGQGPKLLIQFQNNGVVDDSQLPKDRFSAERLKGVDSTLKIQPAKLEDSAVYLCASSAHQETQYFGPGTRLLVL.

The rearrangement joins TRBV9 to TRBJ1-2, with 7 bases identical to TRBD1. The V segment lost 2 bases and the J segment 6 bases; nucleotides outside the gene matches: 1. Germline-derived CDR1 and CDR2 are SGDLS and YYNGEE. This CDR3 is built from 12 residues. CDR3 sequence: CASSVQGDGYTF. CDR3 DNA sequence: TGTGCCAGCAGCGTCCAGGGGGATGGCTACACCTTC.

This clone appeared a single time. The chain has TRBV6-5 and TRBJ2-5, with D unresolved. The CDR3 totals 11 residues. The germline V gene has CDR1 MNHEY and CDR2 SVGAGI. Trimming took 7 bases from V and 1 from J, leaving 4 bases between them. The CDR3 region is CASTVQETQYF. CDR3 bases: TGTGCCAGCACGGTCCAAGAGACCCAGTACTTC.

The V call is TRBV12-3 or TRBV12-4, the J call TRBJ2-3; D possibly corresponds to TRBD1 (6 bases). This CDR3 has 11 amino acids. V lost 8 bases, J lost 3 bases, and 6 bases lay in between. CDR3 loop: CASGQTDTQYF. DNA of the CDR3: TGTGCCAGCGGACAGACAGATACGCAGTATTTT.

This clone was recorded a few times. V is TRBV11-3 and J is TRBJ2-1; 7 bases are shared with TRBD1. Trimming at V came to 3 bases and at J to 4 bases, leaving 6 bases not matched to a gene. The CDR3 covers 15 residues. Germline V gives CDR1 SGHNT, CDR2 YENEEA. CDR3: CASSFGTAQYNEQFF. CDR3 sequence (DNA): TGTGCCAGCAGCTTTGGGACAGCCCAATACAATGAGCAGTTCTTC.

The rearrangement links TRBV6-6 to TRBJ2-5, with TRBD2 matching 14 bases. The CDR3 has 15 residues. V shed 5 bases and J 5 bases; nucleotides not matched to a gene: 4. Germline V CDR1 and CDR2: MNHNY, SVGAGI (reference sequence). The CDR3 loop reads CASSKTSGGAETQYF. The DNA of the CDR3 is TGTGCCAGCAGTAAGACTAGCGGGGGGGCTGAGACCCAGTACTTC.

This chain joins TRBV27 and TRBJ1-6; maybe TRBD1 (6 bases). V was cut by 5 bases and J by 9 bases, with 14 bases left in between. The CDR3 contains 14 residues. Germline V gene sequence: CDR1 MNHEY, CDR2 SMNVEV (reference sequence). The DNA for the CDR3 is TGTGCCAGCAGTCTACAGGGCCGGGGTTCACCCCTCCACTTT. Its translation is CASSLQGRGSPLHF.

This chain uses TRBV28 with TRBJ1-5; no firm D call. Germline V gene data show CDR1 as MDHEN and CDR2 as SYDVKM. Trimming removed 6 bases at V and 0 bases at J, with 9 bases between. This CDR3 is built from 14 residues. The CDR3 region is CASRHSLSNQPQHF. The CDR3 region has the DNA TGTGCCAGCAGACACAGTCTTAGCAATCAGCCCCAGCATTTT.

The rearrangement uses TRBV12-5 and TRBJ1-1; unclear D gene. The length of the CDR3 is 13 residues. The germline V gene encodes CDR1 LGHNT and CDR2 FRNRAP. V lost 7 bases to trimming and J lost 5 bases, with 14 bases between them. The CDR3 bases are TGTGCTAGTGCCCCCAGTCGTCTGACTGAAGCTTTCTTT. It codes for CASAPSRLTEAFF.

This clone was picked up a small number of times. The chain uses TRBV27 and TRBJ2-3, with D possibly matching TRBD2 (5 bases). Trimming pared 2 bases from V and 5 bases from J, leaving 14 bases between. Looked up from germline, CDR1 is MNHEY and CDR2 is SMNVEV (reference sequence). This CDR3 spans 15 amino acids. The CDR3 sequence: CASSLGRVGEDTQYF. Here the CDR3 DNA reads TGTGCCAGCAGTTTAGGTAGGGTCGGGGAAGATACGCAGTATTTT.

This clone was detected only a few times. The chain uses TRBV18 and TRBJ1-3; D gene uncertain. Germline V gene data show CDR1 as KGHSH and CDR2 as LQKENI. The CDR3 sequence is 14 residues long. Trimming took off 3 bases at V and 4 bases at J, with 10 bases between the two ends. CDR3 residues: CASSPESYGNTIYF. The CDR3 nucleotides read TGTGCCAGCTCACCCGAGAGTTACGGAAACACCATATATTTT.

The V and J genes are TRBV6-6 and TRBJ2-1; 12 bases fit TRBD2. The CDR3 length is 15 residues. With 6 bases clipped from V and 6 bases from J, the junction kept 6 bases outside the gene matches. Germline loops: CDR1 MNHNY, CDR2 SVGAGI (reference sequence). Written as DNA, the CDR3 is TGTGCCAGCAGATCCCTAGCGGGGGGGCCCAATGAGCAGTTCTTC. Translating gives CASRSLAGGPNEQFF.

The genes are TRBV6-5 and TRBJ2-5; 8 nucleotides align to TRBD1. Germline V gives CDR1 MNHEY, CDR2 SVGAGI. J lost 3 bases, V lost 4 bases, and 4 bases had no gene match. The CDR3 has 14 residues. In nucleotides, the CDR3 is TGTGCCAGCAGTTTTTACAGGGGGAAAGAGACCCAGTACTTC. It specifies CASSFYRGKETQYF.

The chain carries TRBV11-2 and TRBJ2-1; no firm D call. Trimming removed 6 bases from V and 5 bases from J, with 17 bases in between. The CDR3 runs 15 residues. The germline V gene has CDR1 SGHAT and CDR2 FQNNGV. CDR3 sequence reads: CASRTRSRWDNEQFF. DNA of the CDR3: TGTGCCAGCAGGACGCGGAGCCGATGGGACAATGAGCAGTTCTTC.

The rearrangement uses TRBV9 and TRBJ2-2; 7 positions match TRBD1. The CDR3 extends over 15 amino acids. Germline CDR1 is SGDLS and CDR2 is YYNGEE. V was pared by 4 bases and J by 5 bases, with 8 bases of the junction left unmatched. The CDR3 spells CASSPLTGQTGELFF. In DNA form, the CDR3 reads TGTGCCAGCAGCCCTTTAACGGGACAGACCGGGGAGCTGTTTTTT. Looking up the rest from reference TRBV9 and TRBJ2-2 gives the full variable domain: DSGVTQTPKHLITATGQRVTLRCSPRSGDLSVYWYQQSLDQGLQFLIQYYNGEERAKGNILERFSAQQFPDLHSELNLSSLELGDSALYFCASSPLTGQTGELFFGEGSRLTVL.

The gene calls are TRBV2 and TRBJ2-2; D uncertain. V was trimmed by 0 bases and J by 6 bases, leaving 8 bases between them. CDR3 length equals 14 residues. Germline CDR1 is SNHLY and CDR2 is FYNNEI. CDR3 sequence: CASSEAHEAGELFF. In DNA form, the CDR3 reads TGTGCCAGCAGTGAAGCGCACGAGGCCGGGGAGCTGTTTTTT. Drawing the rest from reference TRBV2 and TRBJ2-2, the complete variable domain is EPEVTQTPSHQVTQMGQEVILRCVPISNHLYFYWYRQILGQKVEFLVSFYNNEISEKSEIFDDQFSVERPDGSNFTLKIRSTKLEDSAMYFCASSEAHEAGELFFGEGSRLTVL.

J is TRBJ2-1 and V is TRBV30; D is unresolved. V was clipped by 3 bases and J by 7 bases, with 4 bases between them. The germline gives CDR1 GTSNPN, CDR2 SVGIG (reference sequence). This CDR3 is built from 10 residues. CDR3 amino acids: CAWSRNEQFF. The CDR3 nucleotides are TGTGCCTGGAGCAGGAATGAGCAGTTCTTC.